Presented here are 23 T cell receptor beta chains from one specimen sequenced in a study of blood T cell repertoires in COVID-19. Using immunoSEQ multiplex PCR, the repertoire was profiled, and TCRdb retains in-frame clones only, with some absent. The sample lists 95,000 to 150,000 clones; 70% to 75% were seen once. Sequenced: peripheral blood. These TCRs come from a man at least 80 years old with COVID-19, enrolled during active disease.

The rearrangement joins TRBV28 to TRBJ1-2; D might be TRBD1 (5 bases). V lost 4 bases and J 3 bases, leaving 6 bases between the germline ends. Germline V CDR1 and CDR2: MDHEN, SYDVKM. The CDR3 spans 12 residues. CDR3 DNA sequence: TGTGCCAGCAGTTGGGGGGACTATGGCTACACCTTC. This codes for CASSWGDYGYTF.

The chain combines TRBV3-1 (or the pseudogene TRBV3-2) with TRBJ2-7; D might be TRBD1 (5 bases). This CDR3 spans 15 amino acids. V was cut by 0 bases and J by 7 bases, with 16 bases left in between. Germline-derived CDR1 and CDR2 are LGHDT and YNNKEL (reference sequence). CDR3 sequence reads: CASSQEGRDFGEQYF. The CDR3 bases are TGTGCCAGCAGCCAAGAGGGCAGGGATTTTGGGGAGCAGTACTTC.

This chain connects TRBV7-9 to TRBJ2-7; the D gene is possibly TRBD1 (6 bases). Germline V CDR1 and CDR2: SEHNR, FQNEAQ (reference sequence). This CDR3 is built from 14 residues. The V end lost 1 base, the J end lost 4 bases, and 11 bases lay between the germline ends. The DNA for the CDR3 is TGTGCCAGCAGCTTAGTAGGGGGAAGGTACGAGCAGTACTTC. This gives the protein CASSLVGGRYEQYF.

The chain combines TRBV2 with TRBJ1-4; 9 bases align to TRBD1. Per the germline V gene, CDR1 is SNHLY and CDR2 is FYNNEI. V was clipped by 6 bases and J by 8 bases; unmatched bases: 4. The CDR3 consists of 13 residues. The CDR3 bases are TGTGCCAGCAGAGGGACAGGGTTAGAAAAACTGTTTTTT. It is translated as CASRGTGLEKLFF.

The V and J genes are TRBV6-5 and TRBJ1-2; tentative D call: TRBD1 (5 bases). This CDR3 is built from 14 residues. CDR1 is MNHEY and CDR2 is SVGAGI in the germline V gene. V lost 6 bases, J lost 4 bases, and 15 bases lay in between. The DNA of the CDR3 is TGTGCCAGCAGAACGGCCCCAGGGCTCTATGGCTACACCTTC. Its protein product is CASRTAPGLYGYTF.

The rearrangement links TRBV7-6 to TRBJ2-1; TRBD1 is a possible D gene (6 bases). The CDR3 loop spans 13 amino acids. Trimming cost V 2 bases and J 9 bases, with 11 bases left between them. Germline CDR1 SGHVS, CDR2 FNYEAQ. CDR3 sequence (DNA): TGTGCCAGCAGCTTATCTGGGGGCACTGAGCAGTTCTTC. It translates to CASSLSGGTEQFF.

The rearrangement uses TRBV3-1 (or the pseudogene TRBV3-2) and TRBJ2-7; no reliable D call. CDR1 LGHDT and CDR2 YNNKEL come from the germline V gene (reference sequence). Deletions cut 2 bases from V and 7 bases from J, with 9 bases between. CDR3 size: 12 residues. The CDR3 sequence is CASSQSNQEQYF. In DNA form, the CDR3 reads TGTGCCAGCAGCCAATCCAACCAGGAGCAGTACTTC.

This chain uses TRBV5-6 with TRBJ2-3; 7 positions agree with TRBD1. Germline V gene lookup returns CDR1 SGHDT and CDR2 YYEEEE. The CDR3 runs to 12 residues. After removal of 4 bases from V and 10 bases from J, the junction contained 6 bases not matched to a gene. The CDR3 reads CASSPGQAAQYF. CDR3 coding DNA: TGTGCCAGCAGCCCCGGACAGGCGGCGCAGTATTTT.

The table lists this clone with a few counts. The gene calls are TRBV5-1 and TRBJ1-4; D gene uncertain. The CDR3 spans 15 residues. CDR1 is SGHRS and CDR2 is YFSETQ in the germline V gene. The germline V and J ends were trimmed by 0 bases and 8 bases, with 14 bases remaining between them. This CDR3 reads CASSLAYGVGEKLFF. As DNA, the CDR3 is TGCGCCAGCAGCTTGGCCTACGGGGTAGGGGAAAAACTGTTTTTT.

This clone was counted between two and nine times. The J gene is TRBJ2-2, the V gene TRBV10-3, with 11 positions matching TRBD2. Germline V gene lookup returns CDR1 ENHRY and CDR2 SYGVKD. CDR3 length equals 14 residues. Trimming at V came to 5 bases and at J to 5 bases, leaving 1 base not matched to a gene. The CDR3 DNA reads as TGTGCCATCAGTCGACTAGCGGGAACCGGGGAGCTGTTTTTT. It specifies CAISRLAGTGELFF.

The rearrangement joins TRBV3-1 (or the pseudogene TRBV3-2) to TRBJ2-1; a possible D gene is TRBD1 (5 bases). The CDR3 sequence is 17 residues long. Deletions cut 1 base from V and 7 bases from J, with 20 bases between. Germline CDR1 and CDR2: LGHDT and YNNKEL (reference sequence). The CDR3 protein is CASSQGQRRESKNEQFF. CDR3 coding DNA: TGTGCCAGCAGCCAAGGACAGCGTCGAGAGTCGAAAAATGAGCAGTTCTTC.

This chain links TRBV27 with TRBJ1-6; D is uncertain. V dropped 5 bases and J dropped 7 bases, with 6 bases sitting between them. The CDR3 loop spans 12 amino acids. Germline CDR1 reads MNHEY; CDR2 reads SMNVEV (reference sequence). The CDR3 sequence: CASSPLNSPLHF. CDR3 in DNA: TGTGCCAGCAGTCCGTTAAATTCACCCCTCCACTTT.

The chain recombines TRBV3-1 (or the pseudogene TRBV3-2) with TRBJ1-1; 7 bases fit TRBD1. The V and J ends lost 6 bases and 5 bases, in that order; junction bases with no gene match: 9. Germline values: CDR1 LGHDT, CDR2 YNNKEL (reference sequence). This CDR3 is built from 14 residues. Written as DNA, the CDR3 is TGTGCCAGCAGTCTGGATCACAGGGGAACTGAAGCTTTCTTT. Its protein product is CASSLDHRGTEAFF.

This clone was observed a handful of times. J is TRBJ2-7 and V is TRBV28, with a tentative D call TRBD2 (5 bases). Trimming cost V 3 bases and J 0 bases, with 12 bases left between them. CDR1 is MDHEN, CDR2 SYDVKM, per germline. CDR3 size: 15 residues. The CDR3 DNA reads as TGTGCCAGCAGTTTCGAACTGGGGAGCTCCTACGAGCAGTACTTC. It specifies CASSFELGSSYEQYF.

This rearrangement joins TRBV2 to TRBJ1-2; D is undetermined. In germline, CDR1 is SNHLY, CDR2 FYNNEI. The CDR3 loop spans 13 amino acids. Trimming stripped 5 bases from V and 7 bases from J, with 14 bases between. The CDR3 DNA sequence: TGTGCCAGCAGTCCCGTAGGAGGTGGTGGCTACACCTTC. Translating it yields CASSPVGGGGYTF.

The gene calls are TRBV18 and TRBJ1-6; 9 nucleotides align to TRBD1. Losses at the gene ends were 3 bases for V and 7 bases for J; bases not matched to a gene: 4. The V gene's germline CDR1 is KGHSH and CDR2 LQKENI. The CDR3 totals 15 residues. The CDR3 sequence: CASSPSGTGNSPLHF. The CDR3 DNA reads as TGTGCCAGCTCACCCTCCGGGACAGGGAATTCACCCCTCCACTTT.

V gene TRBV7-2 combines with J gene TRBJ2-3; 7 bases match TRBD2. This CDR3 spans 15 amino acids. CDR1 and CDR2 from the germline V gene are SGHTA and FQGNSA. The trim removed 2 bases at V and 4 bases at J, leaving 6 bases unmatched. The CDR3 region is CASSLWVGGSDTQYF. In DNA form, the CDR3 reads TGTGCCAGCAGCTTATGGGTGGGAGGGTCAGATACGCAGTATTTT.

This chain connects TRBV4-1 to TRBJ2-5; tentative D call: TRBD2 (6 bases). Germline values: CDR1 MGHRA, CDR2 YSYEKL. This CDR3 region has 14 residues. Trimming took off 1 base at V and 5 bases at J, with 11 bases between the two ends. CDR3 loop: CASSQVSGVETQYF. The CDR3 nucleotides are TGCGCCAGCAGCCAAGTCTCGGGAGTGGAGACCCAGTACTTC.

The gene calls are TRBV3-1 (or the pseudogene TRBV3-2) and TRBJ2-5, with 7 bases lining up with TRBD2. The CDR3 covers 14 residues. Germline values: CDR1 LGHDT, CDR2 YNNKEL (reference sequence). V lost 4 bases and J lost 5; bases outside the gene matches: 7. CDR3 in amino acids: CASSRTGGEETQYF. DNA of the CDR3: TGTGCCAGCAGCCGGACGGGGGGAGAGGAGACCCAGTACTTC.

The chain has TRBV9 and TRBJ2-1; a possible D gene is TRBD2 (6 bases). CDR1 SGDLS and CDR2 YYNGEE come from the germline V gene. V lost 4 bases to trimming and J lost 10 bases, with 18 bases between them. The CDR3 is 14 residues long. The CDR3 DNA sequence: TGTGCCAGCAGCCCCCGTGGGGAGGCTAGAGAGCAGTTCTTC. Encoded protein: CASSPRGEAREQFF.

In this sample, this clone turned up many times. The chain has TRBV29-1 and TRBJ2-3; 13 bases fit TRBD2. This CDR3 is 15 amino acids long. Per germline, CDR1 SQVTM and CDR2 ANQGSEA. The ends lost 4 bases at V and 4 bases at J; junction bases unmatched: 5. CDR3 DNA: TGCAGCGTTGGGACTAGCGGGAGCTGGTCAGATACGCAGTATTTT. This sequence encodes CSVGTSGSWSDTQYF.

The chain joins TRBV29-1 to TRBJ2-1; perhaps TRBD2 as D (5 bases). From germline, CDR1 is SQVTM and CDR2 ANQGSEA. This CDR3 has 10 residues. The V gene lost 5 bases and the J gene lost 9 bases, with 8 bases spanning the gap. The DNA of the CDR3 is TGCAGCGTTCTTGCGGGTGAGCAGTTCTTC. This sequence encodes CSVLAGEQFF.

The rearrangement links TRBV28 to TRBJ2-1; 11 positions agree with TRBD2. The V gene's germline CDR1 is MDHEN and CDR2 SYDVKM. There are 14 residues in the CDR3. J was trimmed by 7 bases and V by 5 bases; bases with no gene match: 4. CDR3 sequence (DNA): TGTGCCAGCAGTGGTAGCGGGAGGGGGAATGAGCAGTTCTTC. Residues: CASSGSGRGNEQFF.